This T cell receptor beta chain came from a study of blood T cell repertoires in COVID-19. In the study overall: Acute and convalescent COVID-19 samples came from the United States, Italy and Spain.

The table lists this clone with a count of one. V dropped 3 bases and J dropped 6 bases, with 18 bases sitting between them. CDR1 and CDR2 from the germline V gene are GTSNPN and SVGIG (reference sequence). The CDR3 covers 14 residues. TCRdb's copy holds only in-frame clones and misses some; the assay was immunoSEQ multiplex PCR. The profile shows about 140,000 clones, more than 75% of them singletons. The specimen was peripheral blood. The V gene is TRBV30, the J gene TRBJ2-7; a weak D match, TRBD1 (6 bases). The clonotype comes from a middle-aged woman with acute or convalescent COVID-19. The CDR3 DNA sequence: TGTGCCTGGAGGCAGGGGCCGATCCTAGGCGAGCAGTACTTC. Translating it yields CAWRQGPILGEQYF.